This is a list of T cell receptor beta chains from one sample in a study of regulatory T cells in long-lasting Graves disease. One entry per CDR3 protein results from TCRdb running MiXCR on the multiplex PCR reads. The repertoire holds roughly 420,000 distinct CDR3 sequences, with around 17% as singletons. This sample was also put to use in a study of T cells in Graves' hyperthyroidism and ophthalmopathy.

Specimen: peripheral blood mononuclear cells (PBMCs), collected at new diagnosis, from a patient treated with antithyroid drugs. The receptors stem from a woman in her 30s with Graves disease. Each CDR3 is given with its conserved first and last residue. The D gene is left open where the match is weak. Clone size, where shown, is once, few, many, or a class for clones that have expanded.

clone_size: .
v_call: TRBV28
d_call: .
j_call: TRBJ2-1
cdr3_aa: CASSLMTGTTYNEQFF
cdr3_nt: TGTGCCAGCAGTCTCATGACCGGGACAACTTACAATGAGCAGTTCTTC

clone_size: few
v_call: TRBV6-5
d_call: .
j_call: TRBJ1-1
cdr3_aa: CASSYRTGWNTEAFF
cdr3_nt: TGTGCCAGCAGTTACCGGACGGGGTGGAACACTGAAGCTTTCTTT

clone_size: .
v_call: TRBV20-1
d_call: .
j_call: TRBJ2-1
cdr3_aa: CSARAGVVRFLF
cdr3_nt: TGCAGTGCTAGAGCCGGAGTAGTAAGGTTTCTATTC

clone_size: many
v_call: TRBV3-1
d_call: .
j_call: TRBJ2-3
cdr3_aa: CASSQETQSGSDTQYF
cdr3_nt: TGTGCCAGCAGCCAAGAAACGCAATCGGGATCAGATACGCAGTATTTT

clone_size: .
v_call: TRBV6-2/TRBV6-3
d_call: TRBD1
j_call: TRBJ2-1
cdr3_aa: CASSSERGQGGYNEQFF
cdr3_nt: TGTGCCAGCAGCTCGGAGAGGGGACAGGGAGGTTACAATGAGCAGTTCTTC

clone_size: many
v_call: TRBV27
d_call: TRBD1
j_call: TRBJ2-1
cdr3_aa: CASSSGTGHYNEQFF
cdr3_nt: TGTGCCAGCAGTTCCGGGACAGGCCACTACAATGAGCAGTTCTTC

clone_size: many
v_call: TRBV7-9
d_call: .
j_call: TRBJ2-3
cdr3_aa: CASSPPDFTDTQYF
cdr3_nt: TGTGCCAGCAGCCCCCCGGACTTCACAGATACGCAGTATTTT

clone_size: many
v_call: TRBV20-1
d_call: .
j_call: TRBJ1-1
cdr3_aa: CSARDLRRSNTEAFF
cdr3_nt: TGCAGTGCTAGAGATCTTCGCAGGTCGAACACTGAAGCTTTCTTT

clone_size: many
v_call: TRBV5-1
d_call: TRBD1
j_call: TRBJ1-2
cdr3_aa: CASRGQGAPNYGYTF
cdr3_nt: TGCGCCAGCAGGGGACAGGGGGCCCCTAACTATGGCTACACCTTC

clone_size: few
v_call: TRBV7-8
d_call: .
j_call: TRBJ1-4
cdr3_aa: CASRPLTRGRVEKLFF
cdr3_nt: TGTGCCAGCAGGCCTCTGACTCGGGGGAGAGTTGAAAAACTGTTTTTT

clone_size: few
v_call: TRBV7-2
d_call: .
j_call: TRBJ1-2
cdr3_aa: CASRQTGSYGYTF
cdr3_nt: TGTGCCAGCAGGCAAACCGGATCCTATGGCTACACCTTC

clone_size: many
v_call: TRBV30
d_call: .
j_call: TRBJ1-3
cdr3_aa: CAWSVSGGGNTIYF
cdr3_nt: TGTGCCTGGAGCGTCTCCGGGGGTGGAAACACCATATATTTT

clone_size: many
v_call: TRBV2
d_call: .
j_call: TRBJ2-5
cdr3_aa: CASSAVRSQETQYF
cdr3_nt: TGTGCCAGCAGTGCGGTACGATCCCAAGAGACCCAGTACTTC

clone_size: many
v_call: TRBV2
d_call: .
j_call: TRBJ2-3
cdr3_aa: CAILGIGTDTQYF
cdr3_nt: TGTGCCATTCTAGGGATCGGGACAGATACGCAGTATTTT

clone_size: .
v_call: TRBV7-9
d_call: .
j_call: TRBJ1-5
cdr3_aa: CASSPSPNQPQHF
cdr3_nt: TGTGCCAGCAGCCCTAGTCCCAATCAGCCCCAGCATTTT

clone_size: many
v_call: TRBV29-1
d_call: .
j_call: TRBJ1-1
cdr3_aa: CSVAPRVSTEAFF
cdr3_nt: TGCAGCGTTGCCCCTCGGGTGTCGACTGAAGCTTTCTTT

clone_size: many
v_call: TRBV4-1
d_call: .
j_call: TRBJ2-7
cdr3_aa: CASSIAGGNEQYF
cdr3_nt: TGCGCCAGCAGCATCGCCGGCGGGAACGAGCAGTACTTC

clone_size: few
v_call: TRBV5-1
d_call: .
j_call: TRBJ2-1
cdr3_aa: CASTGVFFSDEQFF
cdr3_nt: TGCGCCAGCACGGGAGTCTTCTTCTCGGATGAGCAGTTCTTC

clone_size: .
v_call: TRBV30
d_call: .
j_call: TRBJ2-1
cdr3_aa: CAWSEGGEQFF
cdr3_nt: TGTGCCTGGAGTGAAGGCGGAGAGCAGTTCTTC

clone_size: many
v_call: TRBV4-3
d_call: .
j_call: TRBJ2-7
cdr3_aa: CASSLGHAMPYEQYF
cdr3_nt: TGCGCCAGCAGCCTAGGACACGCGATGCCCTACGAGCAGTACTTC

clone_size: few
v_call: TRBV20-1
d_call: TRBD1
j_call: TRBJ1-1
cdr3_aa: CSARGTGAAVREGNTEAFF
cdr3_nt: TGCAGTGCTAGAGGTACAGGGGCCGCAGTTCGGGAGGGTAACACTGAAGCTTTCTTT

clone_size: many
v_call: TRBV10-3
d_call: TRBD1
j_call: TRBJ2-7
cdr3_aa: CAISESGTEYEQYF
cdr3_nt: TGTGCCATCAGTGAGTCAGGGACAGAGTACGAGCAGTACTTC

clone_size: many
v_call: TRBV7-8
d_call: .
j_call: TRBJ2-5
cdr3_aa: CASSLAFNQETQYF
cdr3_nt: TGTGCCAGCAGCTTAGCTTTTAATCAAGAGACCCAGTACTTC

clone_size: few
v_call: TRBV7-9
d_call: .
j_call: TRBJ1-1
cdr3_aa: CASSLSGDSRDEAFF
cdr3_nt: TGTGCCAGCAGCTTAAGCGGGGATAGTAGGGATGAAGCTTTCTTT